These 15 T cell receptor beta chains originate from one sample sequenced in a study of CD8 T cells in Susac syndrome. It was with random hexamers that roughly 0.45 to 1 ug RNA was reverse transcribed. MiXCR, run by TCRdb on the immunoSEQ multiplex PCR reads, gives a single entry per CDR3 protein. The sample has approximately 180,000 distinct CDR3 sequences, around 95% seen once. What was sequenced was CD4+ T cells from PBMCs. The receptors originated from a human donor with multiple sclerosis.

This clonotype was detected only once. The V gene is TRBV29-1, the J gene TRBJ2-1; 9 positions match TRBD1. V lost 6 bases and J lost 9; bases outside the gene matches: 9. CDR1 is SQVTM, CDR2 ANQGSEA, per germline. This CDR3 has 13 amino acids. For the CDR3, the DNA is TGCAGCGTGCACAGGGGGCTGTTAGGTGAGCAGTTCTTC. Amino acid sequence: CSVHRGLLGEQFF.

This chain's CDR3 is CSAEGRRSVETQYF. The CDR3 region has the DNA TGCAGCGCCGAAGGAAGGCGATCCGTGGAGACCCAGTACTTC. The rearrangement joins TRBV29-1 to TRBJ2-5; D unresolved. The germline CDR1 and CDR2 sequences are SQVTM and ANQGSEA. This CDR3 has 14 amino acids. V was trimmed by 7 bases and J by 5 bases, leaving 20 bases between them.

The rearrangement uses TRBV7-9 and TRBJ1-2; TRBD1 might be the D (5 bases). Germline CDR1 SEHNR, CDR2 FQNEAQ (reference sequence). The CDR3 is 13 residues long. V shed 5 bases and J shed 4 bases, with 11 bases lying between them. CDR3 residues: CASSPTELYGYTF. CDR3 bases: TGTGCCAGCAGCCCGACAGAACTCTATGGCTACACCTTC.

DNA of the CDR3: TGTGCCAGCACCCGGGCAGGGATCTACAATGAGCAGTTCTTC. This translates into CASTRAGIYNEQFF. The chain links TRBV2 to TRBJ2-1; TRBD1 might be the D (5 bases). Germline V lookup: CDR1 SNHLY, CDR2 FYNNEI. Deletions cut 7 bases from V and 3 bases from J, with 13 bases between. The CDR3 sequence is 14 residues long.

V gene TRBV12-3 or TRBV12-4 combines with J gene TRBJ2-1, with D unresolved. The CDR3 is made up of 16 amino acids. V lost 1 base to trimming and J lost 12 bases, with 22 bases between them. The CDR3 here is CASSLGVRPTMSGQFF. CDR3 sequence (DNA): TGTGCCAGCAGTTTAGGGGTCAGGCCTACAATGAGTGGGCAGTTCTTC.

The chain joins TRBV7-9 to TRBJ1-3; D is possibly TRBD1 (6 bases). Trimming took off 5 bases at V and 3 bases at J, with 20 bases between the two ends. The CDR3 covers 17 residues. CDR1 SEHNR and CDR2 FQNEAQ come from the germline V gene (reference sequence). The CDR3 loop is CASSPSTQGPGGNTIYF. CDR3 nucleotides: TGTGCCAGCAGCCCATCTACCCAGGGGCCGGGTGGAAACACCATATATTTT.

V and J are TRBV5-1 and TRBJ1-1; D call uncertain. V was trimmed by 1 base and J by 5 bases, leaving 9 bases between them. Per the germline V gene, CDR1 is SGHRS and CDR2 is YFSETQ. The CDR3 extends over 13 amino acids. The CDR3 sequence is CASSLTWGTEAFF. The CDR3 nucleotides are TGCGCCAGCAGCTTGACGTGGGGAACTGAAGCTTTCTTT.

This chain connects TRBV30 to TRBJ2-1; 7 bases align to TRBD1. The V gene end was trimmed by 3 bases and the J gene end by 2 bases; junction bases not matched to a gene: 7. The CDR3 runs to 15 residues. The V gene's germline CDR1 is GTSNPN and CDR2 SVGIG (reference sequence). Here the CDR3 DNA reads TGTGCCTGGAGCAGAGAGACAGGGCCCTACAATGAGCAGTTCTTC. This translates into CAWSRETGPYNEQFF. Based on the CDR3 plus reference TRBV30 and TRBJ2-1, the full variable domain is SQTIHQWPATLVQPVGSPLSLECTVEGTSNPNLYWYRQAAGRGLQLLFYSVGIGQISSEVPQNLSASRPQDRQFILSSKKLLLSDSGFYLCAWSRETGPYNEQFFGPGTRLTVL.

V usage is TRBV7-2 and J usage is TRBJ2-1; 11 bases map to TRBD2. V dropped 5 bases and J dropped 3; count of bases not matched to a gene: 3. The germline gives CDR1 SGHTA, CDR2 FQGNSA. The CDR3 has 15 amino acids. CDR3 coding DNA: TGTGCCAGCAGCATTAGCGGGGGGGTCTACAATGAGCAGTTCTTC. It yields the protein CASSISGGVYNEQFF.

V is TRBV18 and J is TRBJ2-7; D gene uncertain. With 3 bases removed from V and 6 bases from J, the gap between germline ends came to 9 bases. The CDR3 has 12 residues. Germline CDR1 KGHSH, CDR2 LQKENI. CDR3 amino acids: CASSPFTGEQYF. The CDR3 region has the DNA TGTGCCAGCTCACCTTTTACGGGCGAGCAGTACTTC.

The J gene is TRBJ1-5, the V gene TRBV7-8, with unresolved D. CDR3 length: 14 residues. V shed 5 bases and J shed 3 bases, with 11 bases lying between them. Germline CDR1 reads SGHVS; CDR2 reads FQNEAQ. The CDR3: CASSKADHNQPQHF. In DNA, the CDR3 is TGTGCCAGCAGCAAAGCAGATCACAATCAGCCCCAGCATTTT.

J is TRBJ1-1 and V is TRBV14; no definite D call. This CDR3 has 13 residues. Germline V lookup: CDR1 SGHDN, CDR2 FVKESK. Trimming stripped 2 bases from V and 0 bases from J, with 4 bases between. The chain's CDR3 is CASSQLMNTEAFF. DNA for the CDR3: TGTGCCAGCAGCCAACTTATGAACACTGAAGCTTTCTTT.

V and J are TRBV20-1 and TRBJ1-4; possible D gene TRBD1, 5 bases. Germline V gives CDR1 DFQATT, CDR2 SNEGSKA (reference sequence). Deletions cut 0 bases from V and 8 bases from J, with 19 bases between. The CDR3 is made up of 16 amino acids. The CDR3 DNA sequence: TGCAGTGCTAGAGACCCGCGCCGGGAGGAGGGGGAAAAACTGTTTTTT. Protein product: CSARDPRREEGEKLFF.

The CDR3: CASSYTVWAPGETQYF. The DNA of the CDR3 is TGTGCCAGCAGTTACACGGTCTGGGCGCCAGGAGAGACCCAGTACTTC. The V gene is TRBV6-5, the J gene TRBJ2-5, with D uncertain. V was shortened by 2 bases and J by 4 bases, with 17 bases between the two germline ends. This CDR3 has 16 residues. The germline V gene has CDR1 MNHEY and CDR2 SVGAGI.

The chain uses TRBV12-3 or TRBV12-4 and TRBJ2-7, with a weak D call TRBD1 (5 bases). The CDR3 runs to 14 residues. V was cut by 3 bases and J by 1 base, with 10 bases left in between. CDR3 protein: CASSFQGSSYEQYF. The CDR3 DNA reads as TGTGCCAGCAGTTTCCAGGGAAGTTCCTACGAGCAGTACTTC.